The source of this T cell receptor beta chain is a study of shared clonotypes between healthy human individuals. Study-wide background: Researchers assigned three CD4 naive, three CD4 memory, two CD8 naive and one CD8 memory plate to each donor. General study points: Among donors, clonotype sharing was expected to be affected by sequencing depth.

The run depth of the assay was deep. Measured with immunoSEQ multiplex PCR; TCRdb has only the in-frame clones, and not every one. The repertoire holds millions of clones, 85% to 95% seen once, with under 0.15% in the top ten. As for this clone: Its target is unknown.

Into CD45RA+ naive and CD45RA-negative memory subsets, the CD4+ cells were split. The germline gives CDR1 ENHRY, CDR2 SYGVKD. CDR3 length equals 16 residues. J lost 4 bases, V lost 3 bases, and 7 bases had no gene match. The material sequenced was naive CD4+ T cells sorted from blood. The subset here: CD45RA+ positively selected. The chain carries TRBV10-3 and TRBJ2-3; 10 bases are shared with TRBD1. The sequence was collected from a man younger than 35 in good health. CDR3 sequence reads: CAISDLGQGPADTQYF. The CDR3 DNA sequence: TGTGCCATCAGTGACCTGGGACAGGGGCCGGCAGATACGCAGTATTTT.